These 10 T cell receptor beta chains share one sample of origin, sequenced in a study of cytomegalovirus exposure and HLA in healthy donors. Only in-frame clones appear in the TCRdb table, and some are missing; sequencing was by immunoSEQ multiplex PCR. The data contain 130,000 or so clones, approximately 90% of them singletons. Sequencing input: PBMCs. Receptors originate from a woman under 30 in good health and CMV-seronegative.

The rearrangement links TRBV6-6 to TRBJ2-5, with a possible D match to TRBD1 (5 bases). Germline-derived CDR1 and CDR2 are MNHNY and SVGAGI (reference sequence). The CDR3 is made up of 16 amino acids. The V gene lost 2 bases and the J gene lost 4 bases, with 17 bases spanning the gap. CDR3 loop: CASSYVVLGRGETQYF. CDR3 sequence (DNA): TGTGCCAGCAGTTACGTGGTGTTGGGAAGGGGAGAGACCCAGTACTTC.

The chain combines TRBV10-2 with TRBJ2-1; D unresolved. V was clipped by 5 bases and J by 9 bases, with 23 bases between them. The CDR3 runs 16 residues. Looked up from germline, CDR1 is WSHSY and CDR2 is SAAADI. CDR3 sequence: CASSRKTEPGWSEQFF. The CDR3 DNA reads as TGCGCCAGCAGTCGAAAGACGGAGCCCGGATGGAGTGAGCAGTTCTTC.

The chain couples TRBV30 to TRBJ1-1; tentative D call: TRBD1 (6 bases). V was trimmed by 5 bases and J by 4 bases, leaving 11 bases between them. The CDR3 length is 12 residues. The germline V gene encodes CDR1 GTSNPN and CDR2 SVGIG (reference sequence). CDR3 loop: CAWSEQGTEAFF. CDR3 in DNA: TGTGCCTGGTCAGAACAGGGCACTGAAGCTTTCTTT.

V gene TRBV7-2 combines with J gene TRBJ2-1, with 13 bases identical to TRBD2. The CDR3 is 17 residues long. V was clipped by 5 bases and J by 3 bases; unmatched bases: 7. Per germline, CDR1 SGHTA and CDR2 FQGNSA. The DNA for the CDR3 is TGTGCCAGCAGCCAACTAGCGGGGGGGCTTTTCTACAATGAGCAGTTCTTC. This translates into CASSQLAGGLFYNEQFF.

The gene calls are TRBV28 and TRBJ2-5; TRBD2 aligns across 7 bases. CDR3 size: 15 residues. The germline gives CDR1 MDHEN, CDR2 SYDVKM. Germline trimming cut 4 bases from V and 5 bases from J; bases unmatched to any gene: 10. CDR3 sequence reads: CASSSMTPGGETQYF. The CDR3, as DNA: TGTGCCAGCAGTTCCATGACACCCGGGGGGGAGACCCAGTACTTC.

The chain employs TRBV7-8 and TRBJ2-7; 9 bases fit TRBD2. Per the germline V gene, CDR1 is SGHVS and CDR2 is FQNEAQ. V shed 0 bases, J shed 0 bases, and the junction held 3 bases outside the gene matches. The CDR3 totals 16 residues. CDR3 amino acids: CASSLAPSGASYEQYF. In nucleotides, the CDR3 is TGTGCCAGCAGCTTAGCCCCTAGCGGGGCCTCCTACGAGCAGTACTTC.

The chain links TRBV9 to TRBJ1-1, with D perhaps matching TRBD1 (5 bases). Germline V CDR1 and CDR2: SGDLS, YYNGEE. CDR3 size: 14 residues. V gave up 2 bases and J gave up 4 bases, with 12 bases separating them. CDR3 bases: TGTGCCAGCAGCGTCAGACCCGGGGGCACTGAAGCTTTCTTT. Translating it yields CASSVRPGGTEAFF.

This chain uses TRBV21-1 with TRBJ1-3. TRBV21-1 is described as a pseudogene. This CDR3 region has 16 residues. In nucleotides, the CDR3 is TGTGCCAGCAGCAAAGATCGGGGATCCTCTGGAAACACCATATATTTT. Translation gives CASSKDRGSSGNTIYF.

The chain joins TRBV9 to TRBJ1-2; D call uncertain. This CDR3 has 15 amino acids. Trimming took off 0 bases at V and 5 bases at J, with 14 bases between the two ends. Germline V lookup: CDR1 SGDLS, CDR2 YYNGEE. The CDR3 DNA is TGTGCCAGCAGCGTAGCCACTGCTCCTCGATATGGCTACACCTTC. Its translation: CASSVATAPRYGYTF. Looking up the rest from reference TRBV9 and TRBJ1-2 gives the full variable domain: DSGVTQTPKHLITATGQRVTLRCSPRSGDLSVYWYQQSLDQGLQFLIQYYNGEERAKGNILERFSAQQFPDLHSELNLSSLELGDSALYFCASSVATAPRYGYTFGSGTRLTVV.

The J gene is TRBJ1-1, the V gene TRBV15; 8 bases match TRBD1. The CDR3 contains 13 residues. Germline CDR1 reads LNHNV; CDR2 reads YYDKDF (reference sequence). Losses at the gene ends were 5 bases for V and 8 bases for J; bases not matched to a gene: 7. The CDR3 reads CATSSWTGSEAFF. For the CDR3, the DNA is TGTGCCACCAGCTCTTGGACAGGGTCCGAAGCTTTCTTT.